This record covers a single T cell receptor beta chain. The target antigen is unknown. Attached unique molecular identifiers marked individual cDNA molecules. MiXCR, applied by TCRdb to the 5' RACE reads, yields one record per CDR3 protein. The table shows 40,000 to 65,000 distinct CDR3 sequences, with 7% to 9% occurring only once. This CDR3 is 12 amino acids long. Germline values: CDR1 SEHNR, CDR2 FQNEAQ (reference sequence). The V end was cut by 5 bases, the J end by 7 bases, with 9 bases between. This entry is derived from a study of early T cells in non-severe SARS-CoV-2 infection. About the research overall: Unsorted whole blood bulk RNA was sequenced, with unpaired chains. Study-wide results and caveats: In VDJdb matching, anti-spike CD8 responses were favored while private and CD4 specificities went missing.

The sample was whole blood. This sequence originates from an adult who was a healthcare worker with PCR-confirmed SARS-CoV-2 infection or an uninfected control (not recorded which). V and J are TRBV7-9 and TRBJ1-5; D not certain. DNA for the CDR3: TGTGCCAGCAGCCGAGATTTGCAGCCCCAGCATTTT. Protein sequence: CASSRDLQPQHF.